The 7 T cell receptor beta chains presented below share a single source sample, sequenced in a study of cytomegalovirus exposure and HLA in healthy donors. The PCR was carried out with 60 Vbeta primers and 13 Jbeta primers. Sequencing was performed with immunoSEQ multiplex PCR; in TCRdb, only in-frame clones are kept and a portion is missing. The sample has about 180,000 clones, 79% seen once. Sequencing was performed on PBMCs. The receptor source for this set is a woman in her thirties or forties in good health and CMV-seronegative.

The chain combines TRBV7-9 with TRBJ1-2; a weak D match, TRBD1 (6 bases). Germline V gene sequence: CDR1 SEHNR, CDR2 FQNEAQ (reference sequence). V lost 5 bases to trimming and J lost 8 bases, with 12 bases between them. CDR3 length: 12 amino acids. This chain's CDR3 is CASSATGRGYTF. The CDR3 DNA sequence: TGTGCCAGCAGCGCAACAGGGAGAGGCTACACCTTC.

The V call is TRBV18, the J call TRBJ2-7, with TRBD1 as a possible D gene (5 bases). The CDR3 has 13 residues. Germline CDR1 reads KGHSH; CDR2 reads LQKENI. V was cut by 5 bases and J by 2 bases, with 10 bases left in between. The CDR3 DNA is TGTGCCAGCTCAATGGGGCCTACCTACGAGCAGTACTTC. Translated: CASSMGPTYEQYF. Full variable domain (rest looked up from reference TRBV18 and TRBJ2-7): NAGVMQNPRHLVRRRGQEARLRCSPMKGHSHVYWYRQLPEEGLKFMVYLQKENIIDESGMPKERFSAEFPKEGPSILRIQQVVRGDSAAYFCASSMGPTYEQYFGPGTRLTVT.

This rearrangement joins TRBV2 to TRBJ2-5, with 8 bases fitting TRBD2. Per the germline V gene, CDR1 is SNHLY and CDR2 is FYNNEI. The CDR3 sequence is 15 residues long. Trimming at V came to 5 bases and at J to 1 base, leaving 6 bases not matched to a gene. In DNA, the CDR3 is TGTGCCAGCAGTCGGGGGGGGCGAGGCCAAGAGACCCAGTACTTC. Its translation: CASSRGGRGQETQYF.

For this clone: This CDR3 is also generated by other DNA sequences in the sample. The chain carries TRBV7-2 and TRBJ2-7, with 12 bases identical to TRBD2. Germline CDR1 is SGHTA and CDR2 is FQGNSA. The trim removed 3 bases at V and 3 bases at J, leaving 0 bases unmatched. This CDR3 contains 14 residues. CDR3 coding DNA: TGTGCCAGCAGCTTGACTAGCGGGAGCTACGAGCAGTACTTC. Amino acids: CASSLTSGSYEQYF.

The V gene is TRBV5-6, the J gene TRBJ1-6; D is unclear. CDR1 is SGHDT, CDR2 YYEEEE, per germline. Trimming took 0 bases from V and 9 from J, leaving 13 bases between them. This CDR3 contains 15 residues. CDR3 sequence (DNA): TGTGCCAGCAGCTTGGCCGTGGGAGTCGGTTCACCCCTCCACTTT. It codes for CASSLAVGVGSPLHF.

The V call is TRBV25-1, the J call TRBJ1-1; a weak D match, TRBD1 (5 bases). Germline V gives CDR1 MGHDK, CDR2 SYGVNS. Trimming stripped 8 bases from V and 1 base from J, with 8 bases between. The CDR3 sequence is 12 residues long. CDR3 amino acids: CASGGGNTEAFF. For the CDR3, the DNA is TGTGCCAGCGGGGGGGGGAACACTGAAGCTTTCTTT.

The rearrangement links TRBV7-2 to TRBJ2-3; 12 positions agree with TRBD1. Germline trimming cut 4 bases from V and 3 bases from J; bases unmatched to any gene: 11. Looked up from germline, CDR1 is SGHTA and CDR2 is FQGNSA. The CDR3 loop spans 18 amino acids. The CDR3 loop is CASSYRFGGQGATDTQYF. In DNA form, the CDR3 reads TGTGCCAGCAGCTACCGCTTCGGGGGACAGGGGGCGACAGATACGCAGTATTTT.